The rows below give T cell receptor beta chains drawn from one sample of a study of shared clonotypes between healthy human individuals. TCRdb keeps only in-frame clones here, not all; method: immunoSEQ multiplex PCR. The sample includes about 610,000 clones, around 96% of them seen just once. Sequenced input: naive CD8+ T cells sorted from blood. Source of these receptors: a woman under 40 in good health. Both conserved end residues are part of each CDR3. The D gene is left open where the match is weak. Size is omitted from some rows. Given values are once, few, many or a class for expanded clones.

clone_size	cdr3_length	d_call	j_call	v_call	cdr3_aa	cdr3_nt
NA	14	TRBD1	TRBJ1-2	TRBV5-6	CASSLQGEVDGYTF	TGTGCCAGCAGCCTCCAGGGGGAAGTGGATGGCTACACCTTC
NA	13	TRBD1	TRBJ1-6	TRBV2	CASSGDSFSPLHF	TGTGCCAGCAGTGGGGACAGCTTCTCACCCCTCCACTTT
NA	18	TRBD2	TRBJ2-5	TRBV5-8	CASSLYVGREGRRETQYF	TGTGCCAGCAGCTTGTACGTGGGCCGGGAGGGCCGGAGGGAGACCCAGTACTTC
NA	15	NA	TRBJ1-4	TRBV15	CATSRDSKGEEKLFF	TGTGCCACCAGCAGAGATTCGAAGGGGGAGGAAAAACTGTTTTTT
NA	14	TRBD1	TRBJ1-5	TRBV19	CASSIGTGPQPQHF	TGTGCCAGTAGTATTGGGACAGGACCTCAGCCCCAGCATTTT
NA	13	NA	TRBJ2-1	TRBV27	CASGFAGSNEQFF	TGTGCCAGCGGGTTCGCAGGGAGCAATGAGCAGTTCTTC
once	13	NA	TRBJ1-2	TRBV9	CASSVLADYGYTF	TGTGCCAGCAGCGTTCTGGCGGACTATGGCTACACCTTC
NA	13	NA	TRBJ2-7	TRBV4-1	CASSQERSYEQYF	TGCGCCAGCAGCCAAGAACGTTCCTACGAGCAGTACTTC
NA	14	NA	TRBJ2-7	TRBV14	CASSQRTTVWEQYF	TGTGCCAGCAGCCAAAGGACTACGGTTTGGGAGCAGTACTTC
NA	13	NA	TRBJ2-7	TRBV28	CASSLTVSYEQYF	TGTGCCAGCAGTTTAACAGTCTCCTACGAGCAGTACTTC
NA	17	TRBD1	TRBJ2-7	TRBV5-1	CASSFQTTGDIAYEQYF	TGCGCCAGCAGCTTCCAGACGACAGGGGATATCGCTTACGAGCAGTACTTC
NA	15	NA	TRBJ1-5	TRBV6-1	CASSKEKGSNQPQHF	TGTGCCAGCAGTAAAGAAAAAGGGTCGAATCAGCCCCAGCATTTT
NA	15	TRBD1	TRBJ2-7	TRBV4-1	CASSLRGQGKYEQYF	TGCGCCAGCAGCCTGCGCGGACAGGGAAAGTATGAGCAGTACTTC
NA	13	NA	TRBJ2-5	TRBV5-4	CASSLVTEETQYF	TGTGCCAGCAGCTTGGTGACGGAGGAGACCCAGTACTTC
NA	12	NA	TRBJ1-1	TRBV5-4	CASSPSRTEAFF	TGTGCCAGCAGCCCATCCCGTACTGAAGCTTTCTTT
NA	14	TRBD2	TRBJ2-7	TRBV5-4	CASSVTSGSYEQYF	TGTGCCAGCAGCGTGACTAGCGGCTCCTACGAGCAGTACTTC
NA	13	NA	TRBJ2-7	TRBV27	CASSLEGGYEQYF	TGTGCCAGCAGCCTGGAAGGGGGCTACGAGCAGTACTTC
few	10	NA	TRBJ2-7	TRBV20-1	CSAKDFEQYF	TGCAGTGCAAAAGACTTTGAGCAGTACTTC
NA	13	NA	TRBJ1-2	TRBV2	CASSPTGIIGYTF	TGTGCCAGCAGTCCAACAGGAATTATAGGCTACACCTTC
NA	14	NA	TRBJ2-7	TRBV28	CASSLTYGGYEQYF	TGTGCCAGCAGTTTAACATACGGGGGCTACGAGCAGTACTTC
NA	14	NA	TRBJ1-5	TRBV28	CASSFRGSNQPQHF	TGTGCCAGCAGTTTTAGGGGGTCAAACCAGCCCCAGCATTTT
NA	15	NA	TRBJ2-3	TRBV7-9	CASSLHKASTDTQYF	TGTGCCAGCAGCTTGCACAAAGCTAGCACAGATACGCAGTATTTT
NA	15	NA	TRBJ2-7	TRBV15	CATSRARGPTYEQYF	TGTGCCACCAGCAGAGCTAGGGGCCCTACCTACGAGCAGTACTTC
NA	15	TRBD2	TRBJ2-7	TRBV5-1	CASSMTSGRSREQYF	TGCGCCAGCAGCATGACTAGCGGGAGGTCAAGGGAGCAGTACTTC
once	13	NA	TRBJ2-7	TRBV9	CASSVRSGAEQYF	TGTGCCAGCAGCGTACGATCTGGGGCCGAGCAGTACTTC
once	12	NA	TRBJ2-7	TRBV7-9	CALTTDSYEQYF	TGTGCCCTCACGACAGATTCCTACGAGCAGTACTTC
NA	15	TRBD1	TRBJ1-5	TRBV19	CASSNGTDSNQPQHF	TGTGCCAGTAGTAACGGGACAGATAGCAATCAGCCCCAGCATTTT
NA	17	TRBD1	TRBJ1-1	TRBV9	CASSAEGAIYMNTEAFF	TGTGCCAGCAGCGCCGAGGGGGCGATCTATATGAACACTGAAGCTTTCTTT
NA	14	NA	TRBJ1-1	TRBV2	CASSPHPEYGEAFF	TGTGCCAGCAGTCCCCACCCGGAGTATGGTGAAGCTTTCTTT
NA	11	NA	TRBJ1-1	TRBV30	CAWIRNTEAFF	TGTGCCTGGATTAGGAACACTGAAGCTTTCTTT
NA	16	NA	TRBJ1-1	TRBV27	CASSLSSPGMNTEAFF	TGTGCCAGCAGTTTATCCTCGCCCGGGATGAACACTGAAGCTTTCTTT
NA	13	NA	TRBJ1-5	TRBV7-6	CASSLRYNQPQHF	TGTGCCAGCAGCCTCCGATACAATCAGCCCCAGCATTTT
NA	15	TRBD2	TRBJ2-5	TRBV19	CASSGLAGVTETQYF	TGTGCCAGTAGTGGACTAGCGGGAGTCACGGAGACCCAGTACTTC
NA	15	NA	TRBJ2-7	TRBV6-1	CASSTRLDRLNEQYF	TGTGCCAGCAGTACACGACTAGACCGTCTAAACGAGCAGTACTTC
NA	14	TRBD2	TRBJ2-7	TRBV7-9	CASSPGLAYYEQYF	TGTGCCAGCAGCCCGGGACTAGCGTACTACGAGCAGTACTTC
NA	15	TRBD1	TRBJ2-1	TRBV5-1	CASSLGQGTYNEQFF	TGCGCCAGCAGCCTGGGACAGGGTACCTACAATGAGCAGTTCTTC
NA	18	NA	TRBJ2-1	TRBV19	CASSIDPPLTTVGYEQFF	TGTGCCAGTAGTATCGACCCCCCCCTGACGACTGTAGGGTATGAGCAGTTCTTC
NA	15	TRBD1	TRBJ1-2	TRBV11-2	CASSLEVTGIYGYTF	TGTGCCAGCAGCTTAGAAGTGACAGGGATCTATGGCTACACCTTC
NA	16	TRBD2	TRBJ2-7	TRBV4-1	CASSQNIAGGTYEQYF	TGCGCCAGCAGCCAAAACATTGCGGGAGGGACCTACGAGCAGTACTTC
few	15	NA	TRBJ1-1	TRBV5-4	CASSTEGGLNTEAFF	TGTGCCAGCAGCACGGAGGGGGGACTGAACACTGAAGCTTTCTTT
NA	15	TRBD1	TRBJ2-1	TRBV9	CASSVEQGAFNEQFF	TGTGCCAGCAGCGTGGAACAGGGGGCCTTCAATGAGCAGTTCTTC
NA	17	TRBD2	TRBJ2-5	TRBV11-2	CASSLGTSGSIQETQYF	TGTGCCAGCAGCTTAGGGACTAGCGGGAGTATCCAAGAGACCCAGTACTTC
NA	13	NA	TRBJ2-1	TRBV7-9	CASSLAPYNEQFF	TGTGCCAGCAGCTTAGCGCCGTACAATGAGCAGTTCTTC
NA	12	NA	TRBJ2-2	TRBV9	CASSPWGRELFF	TGTGCCAGCAGCCCATGGGGGAGGGAGCTGTTTTTT
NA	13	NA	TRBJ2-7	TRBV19	CASSPGFGYEQYF	TGTGCCAGTAGTCCAGGGTTTGGCTACGAGCAGTACTTC
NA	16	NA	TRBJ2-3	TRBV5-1	CASSLAIASVTDTQYF	TGCGCCAGCAGCTTGGCAATAGCCTCCGTCACAGATACGCAGTATTTT
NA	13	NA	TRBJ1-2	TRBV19	CASSPGQNYGYTF	TGTGCCAGTAGCCCAGGACAGAACTATGGCTACACCTTC
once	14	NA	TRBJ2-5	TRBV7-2	CASSLELLQETQYF	TGTGCCAGCAGCTTAGAACTACTCCAAGAGACCCAGTACTTC
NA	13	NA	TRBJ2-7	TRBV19	CASSIKRDYEQYF	TGTGCCAGTAGTATTAAGAGGGACTACGAGCAGTACTTC
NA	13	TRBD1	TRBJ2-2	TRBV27	CASTTGGTGELFF	TGTGCCAGTACGACAGGGGGCACCGGGGAGCTGTTTTTT
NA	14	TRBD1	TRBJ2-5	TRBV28	CASSSTGYQETQYF	TGTGCCAGCAGTTCGACAGGGTACCAAGAGACCCAGTACTTC
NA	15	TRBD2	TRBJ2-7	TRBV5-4	CASSVLAGGSYEQYF	TGTGCCAGCAGCGTACTAGCGGGAGGTTCCTACGAGCAGTACTTC
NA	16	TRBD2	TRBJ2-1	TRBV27	CASSIAGDGSYNEQFF	TGTGCCAGCAGCATAGCGGGAGACGGCTCCTACAATGAGCAGTTCTTC
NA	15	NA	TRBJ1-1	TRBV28	CASTREDFMNTEAFF	TGTGCCAGCACCCGAGAGGACTTCATGAACACTGAAGCTTTCTTT
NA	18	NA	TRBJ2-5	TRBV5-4	CASRRDGVGVSLQETQYF	TGTGCCAGCAGACGGGACGGGGTAGGGGTATCACTCCAAGAGACCCAGTACTTC
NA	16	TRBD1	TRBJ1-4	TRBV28	CASSFHQLTGGEKLFF	TGTGCCAGCAGTTTCCACCAATTGACAGGGGGGGAAAAACTGTTTTTT